This T cell receptor beta chain appears in the sequencing data of a study of T-cell memory formation after mild COVID-19 (dated by TCRdb to the early 2020s). Background on the whole study: Most TCR sequence clusters were specific to one of the two donors. In a couple of donors, T-cell clones that expanded and contracted after mild COVID-19 were tracked by sequencing TCRalpha and TCRbeta repertoires over time. The cohort comprised two young, previously healthy adult volunteers, one female and one male. On the study overall, not on this receptor specifically: Some responding clones were found in pre-infection memory, which suggests that pre-existing cross-reactive memory T cells took part in the SARS-CoV-2 response. Balanced CD4/CD8 phenotypes were observed for clones contracting from day 15 to 85, whereas a bias towards CD4+ was observed for a second wave of clones expanding from day 15 to 37. The study covered only a couple of mild cases, and larger cohorts including severe cases with pre-infection samples were considered necessary. The second-wave clones that peaked on day 37 were not confirmed to be SARS-CoV-2 specific. Contracting CD4+ clones were located mainly in the CM and EM memory subsets, whereas CD8+ clones were found to be enriched in EMRA.

The germline V gene (reference sequence) yields LNHNV for CDR1 and YYDKDF for CDR2. The CDR3 holds 21 amino acids from the cysteine to the phenylalanine. Of all the DNA, just the CDR3 is kept, 63 bases in frame from base 1. V ends up 1 base short and J 0 bases short, with an unmatched junction base count of 12. Ficoll-Paque density gradient centrifugation was the method used to isolate PBMCs. Concerning this clonotype: Its binding antigen is unknown. No quality values exist for individual bases; no much larger clone is one base distant.

The run used an Illumina NovaSeq 6000. Using 5'RACE with constant-segment primers, TCRalpha and TCRbeta cDNA libraries were constructed, with sample barcodes and unique molecular identifiers added in the process. RNA was extracted from every sample with Trizol reagent. Amplification of the libraries took two PCR steps, and the second step added a second sample barcode plus Illumina TruSeq adapters. Libraries were sequenced on an Illumina NovaSeq with 2 x 150 bp paired-end reads. The original methods were these. With migec v1.2.7, reads were demultiplexed and then collapsed into UMI-guided consensus sequences. Using mixcr v2.1.11, the UMI consensuses were aligned to TRA and TRB V and J templates and assembled into clonotypes. Expanded or contracted clonotypes were those called significant by both edgeR and NoisET, with noise models trained on biological replicates. For edgeR calls, the cutoffs were a false discovery rate-adjusted p below 0.01 and a log2 fold-change threshold of 1. PCA with hierarchical clustering of max-normalized trajectories of the 1000 most abundant clonotypes was used as exploratory dynamics analysis. Separately sequenced CD4+ and CD8+ repertoires were used to assign a CD4 or CD8 phenotype to each responding clone. The public reads were reprocessed in TCRdb via fastp at Q25 and MiXCR, keeping in-frame beta chains. For every CDR3 protein sequence, its rows merge into one entry that carries the most common genes and DNA. TCRdb, not the authors, supplied the V and J calls. For this sample the table gives more than 300,000 distinct CDR3 sequences, of which 20% to 25% were detected only once. Roughly 23% of the sample comes from the top ten.

This TCR was recovered from a man between 18 and 29 years old who had mild COVID-19 (a few samples of this study predate the infection). The sample titles of this study are shuffled in the database, so cell type and time point are left out; the donor was told from shared clones. Material for sequencing was PBMCs or a T cell subset sorted from them (not recorded which). In this chain, TRBV15 is recombined with TRBJ2-1, and TRBD2 aligns with 13 junction nucleotides. In nucleotides, the sequence is TGTGCCACCAGCAGAGCCCGCCAGACTAGCGGGGGGTCTAACTCCTACAATGAGCAGTTCTTC. It translates to CATSRARQTSGGSNSYNEQFF.